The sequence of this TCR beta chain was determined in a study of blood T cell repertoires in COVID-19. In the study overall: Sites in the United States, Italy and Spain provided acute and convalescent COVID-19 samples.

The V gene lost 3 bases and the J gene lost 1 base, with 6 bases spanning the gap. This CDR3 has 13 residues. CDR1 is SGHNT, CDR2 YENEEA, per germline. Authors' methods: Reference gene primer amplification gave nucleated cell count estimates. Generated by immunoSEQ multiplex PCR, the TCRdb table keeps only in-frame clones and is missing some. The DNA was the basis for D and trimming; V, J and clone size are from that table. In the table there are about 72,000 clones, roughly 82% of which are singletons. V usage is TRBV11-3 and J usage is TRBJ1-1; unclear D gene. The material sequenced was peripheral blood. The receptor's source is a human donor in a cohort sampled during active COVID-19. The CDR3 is CASSFNRNTEAFF. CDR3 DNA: TGTGCCAGCAGCTTTAATCGGAACACTGAAGCTTTCTTT. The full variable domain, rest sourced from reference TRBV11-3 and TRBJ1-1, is EAGVVQSPRYKIIEKKQPVAFWCNPISGHNTLYWYLQNLGQGPELLIRYENEEAVDDSQLPKDRFSAERLKGVDSTLKIQPAELGDSAVYLCASSFNRNTEAFFGQGTRLTVV.